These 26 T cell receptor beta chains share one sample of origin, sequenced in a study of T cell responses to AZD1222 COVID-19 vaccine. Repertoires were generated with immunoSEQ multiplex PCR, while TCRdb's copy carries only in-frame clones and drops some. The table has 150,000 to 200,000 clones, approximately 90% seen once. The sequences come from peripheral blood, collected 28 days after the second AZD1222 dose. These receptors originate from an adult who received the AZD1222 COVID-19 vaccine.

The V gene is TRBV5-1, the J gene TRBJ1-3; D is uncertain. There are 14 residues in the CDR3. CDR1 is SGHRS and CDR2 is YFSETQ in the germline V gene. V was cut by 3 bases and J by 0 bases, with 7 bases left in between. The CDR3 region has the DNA TGCGCCAGCAGCTACGAATTCTCTGGAAACACCATATATTTT. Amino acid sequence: CASSYEFSGNTIYF. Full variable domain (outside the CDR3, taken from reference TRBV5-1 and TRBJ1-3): KAGVTQTPRYLIKTRGQQVTLSCSPISGHRSVSWYQQTPGQGLQFLFEYFSETQRNKGNFPGRFSGRQFSNSRSEMNVSTLELGDSALYLCASSYEFSGNTIYFGEGSWLTVV.

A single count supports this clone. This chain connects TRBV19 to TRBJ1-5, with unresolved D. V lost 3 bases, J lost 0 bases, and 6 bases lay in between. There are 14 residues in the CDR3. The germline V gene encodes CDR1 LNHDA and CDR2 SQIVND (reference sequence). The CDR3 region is CASSMTVSNQPQHF. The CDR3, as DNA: TGTGCCAGTAGTATGACGGTTAGCAATCAGCCCCAGCATTTT.

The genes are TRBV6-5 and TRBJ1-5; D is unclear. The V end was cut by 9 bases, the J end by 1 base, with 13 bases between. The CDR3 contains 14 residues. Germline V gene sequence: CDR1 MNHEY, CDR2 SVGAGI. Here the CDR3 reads CARKKNQSNQPQHF. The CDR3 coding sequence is TGTGCCAGAAAGAAAAACCAGAGCAATCAGCCCCAGCATTTT.

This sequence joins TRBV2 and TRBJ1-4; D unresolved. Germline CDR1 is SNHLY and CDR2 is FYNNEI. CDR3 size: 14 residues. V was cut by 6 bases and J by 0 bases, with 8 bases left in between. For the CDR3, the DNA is TGTGCCAGCAGGAGGACGGCAACTAATGAAAAACTGTTTTTT. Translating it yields CASRRTATNEKLFF.

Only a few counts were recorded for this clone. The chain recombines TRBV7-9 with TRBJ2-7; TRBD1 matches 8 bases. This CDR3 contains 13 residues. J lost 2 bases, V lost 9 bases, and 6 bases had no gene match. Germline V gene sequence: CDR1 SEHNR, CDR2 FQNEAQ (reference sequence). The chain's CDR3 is CASGQGRTYEQYF. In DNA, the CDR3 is TGTGCCAGTGGACAGGGTAGAACCTACGAGCAGTACTTC.

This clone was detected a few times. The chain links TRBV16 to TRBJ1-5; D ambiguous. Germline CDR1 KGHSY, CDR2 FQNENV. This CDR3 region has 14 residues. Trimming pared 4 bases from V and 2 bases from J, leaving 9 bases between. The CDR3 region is CASSLPWGNQPQHF. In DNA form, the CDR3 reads TGTGCCAGCAGCCTACCTTGGGGCAATCAGCCCCAGCATTTT.

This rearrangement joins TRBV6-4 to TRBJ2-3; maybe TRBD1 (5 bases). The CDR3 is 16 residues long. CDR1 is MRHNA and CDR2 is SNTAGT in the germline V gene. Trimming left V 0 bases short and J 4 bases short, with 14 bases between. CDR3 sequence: CASSDSRRGGSDTQYF. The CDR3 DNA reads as TGTGCCAGCAGTGACTCGAGAAGGGGTGGGTCAGATACGCAGTATTTT.

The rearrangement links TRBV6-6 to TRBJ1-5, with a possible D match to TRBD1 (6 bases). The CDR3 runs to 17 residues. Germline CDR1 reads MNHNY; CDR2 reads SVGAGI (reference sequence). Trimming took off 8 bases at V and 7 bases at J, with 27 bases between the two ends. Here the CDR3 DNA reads TGTGCCAGCCGTCCCGGGACACCTTTAAACCTCCACCAGCCCCAGCATTTT. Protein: CASRPGTPLNLHQPQHF.

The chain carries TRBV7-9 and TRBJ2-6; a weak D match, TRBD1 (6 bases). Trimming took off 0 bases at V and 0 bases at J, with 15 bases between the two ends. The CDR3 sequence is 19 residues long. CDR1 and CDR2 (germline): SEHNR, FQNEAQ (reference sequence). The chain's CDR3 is CASSLALGRGSSGANVLTF. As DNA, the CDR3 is TGTGCCAGCAGCTTAGCGCTAGGCAGGGGTAGCTCTGGGGCCAACGTCCTGACTTTC.

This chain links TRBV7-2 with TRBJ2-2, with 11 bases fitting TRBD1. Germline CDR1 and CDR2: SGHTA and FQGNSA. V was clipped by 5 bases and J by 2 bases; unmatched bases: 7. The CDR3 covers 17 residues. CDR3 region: CASSPRTGGFNTGELFF. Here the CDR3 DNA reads TGTGCCAGCAGCCCACGGACAGGGGGCTTCAACACCGGGGAGCTGTTTTTT.

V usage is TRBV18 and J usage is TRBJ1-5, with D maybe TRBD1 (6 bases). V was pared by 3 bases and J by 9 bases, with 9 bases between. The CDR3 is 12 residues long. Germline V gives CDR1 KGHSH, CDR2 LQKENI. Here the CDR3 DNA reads TGTGCCAGCTCACCTAAGACAGGGCCCCAGCATTTT. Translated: CASSPKTGPQHF.

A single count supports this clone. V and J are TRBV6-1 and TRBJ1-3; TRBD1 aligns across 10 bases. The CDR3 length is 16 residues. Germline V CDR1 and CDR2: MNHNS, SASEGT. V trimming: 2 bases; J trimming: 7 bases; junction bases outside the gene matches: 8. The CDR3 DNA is TGTGCCAGCAGTGAAAGGGGACAGGGGTCAAGGAACACCATATATTTT. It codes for CASSERGQGSRNTIYF.

Here the CDR3 reads CASSPGTVSGGMNTEAFF. The CDR3 DNA reads as TGCGCCAGCAGCCCCGGGACCGTATCAGGGGGGATGAACACTGAAGCTTTCTTT. This sequence joins TRBV5-1 and TRBJ1-1, with TRBD1 matching 7 bases. The V and J ends lost 4 bases and 0 bases, in that order; junction bases with no gene match: 15. The CDR3 contains 18 residues. The germline gives CDR1 SGHRS, CDR2 YFSETQ.

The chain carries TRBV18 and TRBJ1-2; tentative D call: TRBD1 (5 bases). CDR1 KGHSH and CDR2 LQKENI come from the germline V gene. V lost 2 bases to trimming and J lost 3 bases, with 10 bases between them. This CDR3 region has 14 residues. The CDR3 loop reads CASSPGGADYGYTF. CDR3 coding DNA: TGTGCCAGCTCACCAGGGGGAGCGGACTATGGCTACACCTTC.

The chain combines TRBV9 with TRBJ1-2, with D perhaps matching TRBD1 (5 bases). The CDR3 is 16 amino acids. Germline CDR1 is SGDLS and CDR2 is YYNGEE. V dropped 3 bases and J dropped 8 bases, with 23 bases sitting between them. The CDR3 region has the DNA TGTGCCAGCAGCGCCCCTCGAGGCAGGGCTCTTAAAGGCTACACCTTC. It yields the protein CASSAPRGRALKGYTF.

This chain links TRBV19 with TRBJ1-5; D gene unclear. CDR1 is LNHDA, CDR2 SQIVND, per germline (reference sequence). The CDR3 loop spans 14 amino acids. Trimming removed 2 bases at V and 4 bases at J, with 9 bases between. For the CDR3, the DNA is TGTGCCAGTAGTATATCCGGAAAGAATCAGCCCCAGCATTTT. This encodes CASSISGKNQPQHF.

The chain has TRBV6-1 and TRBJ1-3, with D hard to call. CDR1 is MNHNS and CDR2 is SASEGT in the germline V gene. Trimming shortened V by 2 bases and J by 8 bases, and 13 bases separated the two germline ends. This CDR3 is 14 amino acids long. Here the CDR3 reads CASSERMVVDTIYF. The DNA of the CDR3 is TGTGCCAGCAGTGAAAGGATGGTAGTAGACACCATATATTTT.

The CDR3, as DNA: TGCGCCAGCAGCCTCGCCTCGACTAGCGGGGGAGGAGATACGCAGTATTTT. Translating gives CASSLASTSGGGDTQYF. This chain uses TRBV5-1 with TRBJ2-3; 12 bases match TRBD2. The V gene's germline CDR1 is SGHRS and CDR2 YFSETQ. The CDR3 totals 17 residues. The ends lost 4 bases at V and 5 bases at J; junction bases unmatched: 11.

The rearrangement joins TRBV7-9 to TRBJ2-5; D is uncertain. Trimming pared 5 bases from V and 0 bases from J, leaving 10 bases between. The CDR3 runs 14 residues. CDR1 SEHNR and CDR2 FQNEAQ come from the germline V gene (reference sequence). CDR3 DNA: TGTGCCAGCAGCCAACAGCGCAACCAAGAGACCCAGTACTTC. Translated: CASSQQRNQETQYF.

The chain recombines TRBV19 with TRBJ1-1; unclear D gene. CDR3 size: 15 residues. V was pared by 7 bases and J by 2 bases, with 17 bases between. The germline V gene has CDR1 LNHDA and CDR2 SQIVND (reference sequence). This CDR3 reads CASMAGQRLNTEAFF. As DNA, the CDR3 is TGTGCCAGTATGGCTGGCCAAAGACTTAACACTGAAGCTTTCTTT.

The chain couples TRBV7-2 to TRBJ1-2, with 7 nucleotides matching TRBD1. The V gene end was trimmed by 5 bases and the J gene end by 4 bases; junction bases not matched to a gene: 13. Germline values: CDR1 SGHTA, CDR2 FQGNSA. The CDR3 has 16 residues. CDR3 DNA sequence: TGTGCCAGCAGCCCTGCATGGGCACAGGGGCGCTATGGCTACACCTTC. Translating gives CASSPAWAQGRYGYTF.

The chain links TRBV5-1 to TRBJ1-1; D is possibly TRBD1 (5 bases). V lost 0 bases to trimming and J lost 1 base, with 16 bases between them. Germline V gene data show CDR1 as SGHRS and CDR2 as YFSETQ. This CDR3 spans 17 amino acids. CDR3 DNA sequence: TGCGCCAGCAGCTTGGGCCAGGGCCACTTTCGGAACACTGAAGCTTTCTTT. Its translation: CASSLGQGHFRNTEAFF.

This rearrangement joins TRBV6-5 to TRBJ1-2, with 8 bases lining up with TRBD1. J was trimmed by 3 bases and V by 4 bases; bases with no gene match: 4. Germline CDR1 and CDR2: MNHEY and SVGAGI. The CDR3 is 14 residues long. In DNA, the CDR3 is TGTGCCAGCAGTTCCTACAGGGGGGACTATGGCTACACCTTC. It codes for CASSSYRGDYGYTF.

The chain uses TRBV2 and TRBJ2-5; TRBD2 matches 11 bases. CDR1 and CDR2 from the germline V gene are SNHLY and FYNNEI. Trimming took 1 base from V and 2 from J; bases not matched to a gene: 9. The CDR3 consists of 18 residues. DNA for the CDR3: TGTGCCAGCAGTGAAGGTTGGAGTAGCGGGGGGGAGCAAGAGACCCAGTACTTC. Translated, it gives CASSEGWSSGGEQETQYF.

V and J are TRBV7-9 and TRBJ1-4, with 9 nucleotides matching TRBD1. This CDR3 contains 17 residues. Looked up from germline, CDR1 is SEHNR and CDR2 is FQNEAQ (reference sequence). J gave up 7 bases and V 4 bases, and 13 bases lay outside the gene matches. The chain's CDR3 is CASSSRFAGTGLEKLFF. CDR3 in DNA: TGTGCCAGCAGCTCCCGTTTTGCGGGGACAGGGCTTGAAAAACTGTTTTTT.

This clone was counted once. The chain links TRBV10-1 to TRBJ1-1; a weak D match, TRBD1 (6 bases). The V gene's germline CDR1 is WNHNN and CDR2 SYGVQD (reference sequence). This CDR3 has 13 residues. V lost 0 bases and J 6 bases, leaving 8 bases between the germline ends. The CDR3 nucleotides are TGCGCCAGCAGTGAGTCGGAGGGGGCTGAAGCTTTCTTT. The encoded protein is CASSESEGAEAFF.